This is a list of T cell receptor beta chains from one sample in a study of shared clonotypes between healthy human individuals. The assay was immunoSEQ multiplex PCR, and TCRdb's table has in-frame clones only and misses some. The sample shows about 650,000 clones, around 95% of them seen only once. The sequencing sample was made of naive CD8+ T cells sorted from blood. Receptors originate from a woman in her 30s in good health. Each CDR3 is given with its conserved first and last residue. The D gene is left open where the match is weak. A row's size may be missing; if present it is once, few, many or a size class.

>.|TRBJ2-5|TRBV7-8|.
TGTGCCAGCAGCTTATGGGAAGAGACCCAGTACTTC
CASSLWEETQYF
>.|TRBJ1-1|TRBV14|.
TGTGCCAGCAGCCAAGATCTTGGGACCTACAACACTGAAGCTTTCTTT
CASSQDLGTYNTEAFF
>once|TRBJ2-7|TRBV7-9|.
TGTGCCAGCAGCTTAGCAGACTACGAGCAGTACTTC
CASSLADYEQYF
>.|TRBJ1-2|TRBV7-6|TRBD1
TGTGCCAGCAGCTTAGGGGGCGGCAGGGGGAAGCTATATGGCTACACCTTC
CASSLGGGRGKLYGYTF
>once|TRBJ2-7|TRBV28|TRBD1
TGTGCCAGCAGTTTGGCAGGGGGCTACGAGCAGTACTTC
CASSLAGGYEQYF
>.|TRBJ1-1|TRBV27|.
TGTGCCAGCAGTTTATTATTCGGGACGAACACTGAAGCTTTCTTT
CASSLLFGTNTEAFF
>.|TRBJ2-7|TRBV2|.
TGTGCCAGCAGTGCGGGGAACTCCTACGAGCAGTACTTC
CASSAGNSYEQYF
>.|TRBJ1-1|TRBV28|.
TGTGCCAGCAGTCCACAGCCGGACGGTTCTGAAGCTTTCTTT
CASSPQPDGSEAFF
>.|TRBJ1-1|TRBV11-2|TRBD1
TGTGCCAGCAGCCCGCCGGACAGGGTAGGATACACTGAAGCTTTCTTT
CASSPPDRVGYTEAFF
>.|TRBJ2-7|TRBV6-1|.
TGTGCCAGCATCCCAGGGAGACTCCCGGCGGGGGAGCAGTACTTC
CASIPGRLPAGEQYF
>once|TRBJ2-3|TRBV11-3|.
TGTGCCAGCAGCGAGGAGGGCACAGATACGCAGTATTTT
CASSEEGTDTQYF
>.|TRBJ2-1|TRBV11-3|TRBD2
TGTGCCAGCAGCTTGTCTAGCGGGAGCAACTACAATGAGCAGTTCTTC
CASSLSSGSNYNEQFF
>.|TRBJ1-2|TRBV7-9|TRBD1
TGTGCCAGCAGCCCCGGACAGGGCGACTATGGCTACACCTTC
CASSPGQGDYGYTF
>.|TRBJ2-2|TRBV9|.
TGTGCCAGCAGCGTGGGGACCCTACTTCTTCCCTGGGACACCGGGGAGCTGTTTTTT
CASSVGTLLLPWDTGELFF
>.|TRBJ2-1|TRBV5-1|TRBD2
TGCGCCAGCAGCTTAGGAGCGGGAGGCCCCCATGAGCAGTTCTTC
CASSLGAGGPHEQFF
>.|TRBJ2-7|TRBV4-1|TRBD1
TGCGCCAGCAGCCAATTTCCGGGACAGCCTATCTACGAGCAGTACTTC
CASSQFPGQPIYEQYF
>.|TRBJ2-2|TRBV9|.
TGTGCCAGCAGCGTAATTAACCACGGGGAGCTGTTTTTT
CASSVINHGELFF
>.|TRBJ2-7|TRBV15|TRBD2
TGTGCCACCAGCAAGGGGACTAGCGGGAATTTCGAGCAGTACTTC
CATSKGTSGNFEQYF
>.|TRBJ2-7|TRBV27|.
TGTGCCAGCAGTTTAAGGGGGGAGCGGCTCTACGAGCAGTACTTC
CASSLRGERLYEQYF
>.|TRBJ2-1|TRBV7-9|TRBD2
TGTGCCAGCAGCGCAACTAGCGGGAGGGCGGGTGAGCAGTTCTTC
CASSATSGRAGEQFF
>.|TRBJ2-7|TRBV6-5|.
TGTGCCAGCAGTTACTCGAGGGGGGGGAGTGACGAGCAGTACTTC
CASSYSRGGSDEQYF
>.|TRBJ1-1|TRBV19|.
TGTGCCAGTAGTACCGGGGGGAGGACTGAAGCTTTCTTT
CASSTGGRTEAFF
>.|TRBJ1-3|TRBV30|.
TGTGCCTGGGATGGGACATCCCTCTCTGGAAACACCATATATTTT
CAWDGTSLSGNTIYF
>.|TRBJ2-7|TRBV4-1|.
TGCGCCAGCAGCCAATCTGGACAGCCCTACGAGCAGTACTTC
CASSQSGQPYEQYF
>.|TRBJ1-2|TRBV7-9|.
TGTGCCAGCAGCCAGGTAACAGGAGACTATGGCTACACCTTC
CASSQVTGDYGYTF
>.|TRBJ2-3|TRBV19|.
TGTGCCAGTAGGGGTTTGGGGGCAGATACGCAGTATTTT
CASRGLGADTQYF
>once|TRBJ2-1|TRBV5-8|.
TGTGCCAGCAGCTTGGTGTCAGGGTTGATTGAGCAGTTCTTC
CASSLVSGLIEQFF
>.|TRBJ2-3|TRBV28|TRBD1
TGTGCCAGCAGTTTATCGGACAGGGTCGGGGTGGAAGATACGCAGTATTTT
CASSLSDRVGVEDTQYF
>.|TRBJ2-5|TRBV28|.
TGTGCCAGCAGTTTCTCGAGAGGGAAGACCCAGTACTTC
CASSFSRGKTQYF
>.|TRBJ2-1|TRBV28|TRBD2
TGTGCCAGCAGTTTTCTAGGTCTAGCGGGTTACAATGAGCAGTTCTTC
CASSFLGLAGYNEQFF
>once|TRBJ1-5|TRBV19|.
TGTGCCAGTAGTATAGAATGGGGAGTCAATCAGCCCCAGCATTTT
CASSIEWGVNQPQHF
>.|TRBJ2-2|TRBV5-1|.
TGCGCCAGCAGCTCGAGACAGGACGGGGACACCGGGGAGCTGTTTTTT
CASSSRQDGDTGELFF
>.|TRBJ1-5|TRBV4-1|TRBD1
TGCGCCAGCAGCCAAGAGGACAGGGGCATTCAGCCCCAGCATTTT
CASSQEDRGIQPQHF
>.|TRBJ2-1|TRBV7-2|.
TGTGCCAGCAGCAGTCAGGGTAGCAATGAGCAGTTCTTC
CASSSQGSNEQFF
>.|TRBJ2-1|TRBV9|TRBD2
TGTGCCAGCAGCGACGCGACTAGCGGGAGGTCCTGGAATGAGCAGTTCTTC
CASSDATSGRSWNEQFF
>.|TRBJ2-7|TRBV11-2|.
TGTGCCAGCAGCTTAGCCCAGGACTACGAGCAGTACTTC
CASSLAQDYEQYF
>.|TRBJ1-2|TRBV28|.
TGTGCCACCGAGACAGGCGGCGGGAGGTATGGCTACACCTTC
CATETGGGRYGYTF
>.|TRBJ2-3|TRBV9|TRBD1
TGTGCCAGCAGCGTCGACAGGGTAGGCACAGATACGCAGTATTTT
CASSVDRVGTDTQYF
>.|TRBJ2-7|TRBV9|.
TGTGCCAGCAGCGCTCTAGGGAGCAGCCCCGAGCAGTACTTC
CASSALGSSPEQYF